This passage covers 28 T cell receptor beta chains from one sample sequenced in a study of CD4 T cells in relation to SARS-CoV-2 and coronaviruses. Antigen specificity for these receptors is unknown. TCRdb keeps only in-frame clones here, not all; method: immunoSEQ multiplex PCR. Of some 40,000 clones listed, approximately 83% are singletons. The sequencing sample was made of naive CD4+ T cells from PBMCs, cultured in vitro. Subset given: naive CD4+ T cells isolated by negative enrichment. These receptors were taken from an adult with COVID-19.

This chain's CDR3 is CASSLRDPSPNGEQFF. The CDR3, as DNA: TGTGCCAGCAGCCTAAGGGATCCCTCCCCCAATGGAGAGCAGTTCTTC. This chain links TRBV7-8 with TRBJ2-1; D is uncertain. Looked up from germline, CDR1 is SGHVS and CDR2 is FQNEAQ. The CDR3 loop spans 16 amino acids. Deletions cut 5 bases from V and 10 bases from J, with 24 bases between.

V is TRBV7-9 and J is TRBJ2-7, with TRBD2 as a possible D gene (6 bases). Germline V gives CDR1 SEHNR, CDR2 FQNEAQ (reference sequence). The CDR3 runs to 15 residues. Trimming removed 1 base at V and 3 bases at J, with 13 bases between. The CDR3 coding sequence is TGTGCCAGCAGCTTAGAACGGGGGTCTATCTACGAGCAGTACTTC. Residues: CASSLERGSIYEQYF.

The chain recombines TRBV6-5 with TRBJ2-1; 13 nucleotides match TRBD2. Germline V CDR1 and CDR2: MNHEY, SVGAGI. V lost 9 bases and J lost 6; bases outside the gene matches: 8. The CDR3 covers 15 residues. CDR3 sequence: CASLILAGGPNEQFF. CDR3 nucleotides: TGTGCCAGTCTGATACTAGCGGGAGGGCCCAATGAGCAGTTCTTC.

V is TRBV4-2 and J is TRBJ2-4; 11 positions match TRBD1. The CDR3 contains 17 residues. With 3 bases clipped from V and 4 bases from J, the junction kept 8 bases outside the gene matches. CDR1 LGHNA and CDR2 YNFKEQ come from the germline V gene. CDR3 in amino acids: CASSQLNRDRGKNIQYF. The DNA of the CDR3 is TGTGCCAGCAGCCAGCTTAACCGGGACAGGGGGAAAAACATTCAGTACTTC.

V gene TRBV4-1 combines with J gene TRBJ2-7, with 8 bases lining up with TRBD2. The V segment lost 0 bases and the J segment 10 bases; nucleotides outside the gene matches: 17. CDR3 length: 17 residues. The germline V gene has CDR1 MGHRA and CDR2 YSYEKL. Written as DNA, the CDR3 is TGCGCCAGCAGCCAAGAAATCTTAACCGGGACGGGAGGGCCCCAGTACTTC. It specifies CASSQEILTGTGGPQYF.

V and J are TRBV19 and TRBJ2-7, with D perhaps given as TRBD1 or TRBD2 (5 bases each). CDR3 size: 13 residues. V was trimmed by 5 bases and J by 4 bases, leaving 12 bases between them. Germline lookup yields CDR1 LNHDA and CDR2 SQIVND (reference sequence). This CDR3 is CASSGAERYEQYF. The CDR3 nucleotides are TGTGCCAGTAGTGGGGCCGAGCGGTACGAGCAGTACTTC.

The V gene is TRBV7-6, the J gene TRBJ2-5; D is perhaps TRBD2 (5 bases). V lost 5 bases and J 1 base, leaving 17 bases between the germline ends. CDR1 is SGHVS, CDR2 FNYEAQ, per germline. The CDR3 sequence is 16 residues long. The DNA for the CDR3 is TGTGCCAGCAGCCCCCACCCGCGGGCGAGCCAAGAGACCCAGTACTTC. Translating it yields CASSPHPRASQETQYF.

DNA of the CDR3: TGCAGTGCTAGTCCCCTCTGGGGCGGAGGCCCACCATATGAGCAGTTCTTC. Translation: CSASPLWGGGPPYEQFF. The chain carries TRBV20-1 and TRBJ2-1; D possibly uses TRBD1 or TRBD2 (5 bases each). This CDR3 comprises 17 residues. CDR1 is DFQATT and CDR2 is SNEGSKA in the germline V gene (reference sequence). Trimming removed 3 bases from V and 8 bases from J, with 26 bases in between.

The rearrangement uses TRBV6-6 and TRBJ1-3, with TRBD1 identical over 9 bases. CDR1 and CDR2 from the germline V gene are MNHNY and SVGAGI (reference sequence). The junction had 10 bases not matched to a gene; V was cut back by 7 bases and J by 3 bases. CDR3 length: 16 amino acids. The CDR3 is CASIPRQGERGNTIYF. For the CDR3, the DNA is TGTGCCAGCATCCCTAGACAGGGGGAACGTGGAAACACCATATATTTT.

The chain is built from TRBV27 and TRBJ2-7; 15 bases map to TRBD2. The V gene's germline CDR1 is MNHEY and CDR2 SMNVEV (reference sequence). V lost 2 bases, J lost 4 bases, and 6 bases stayed unmatched. There are 17 residues in the CDR3. The CDR3 region has the DNA TGTGCCAGCAGTTTAAGGGGGACTAGCGGGAGGCCGTACGAGCAGTACTTC. The encoded protein is CASSLRGTSGRPYEQYF.

The chain is built from TRBV28 and TRBJ1-4; no firm D call. Germline V gene data show CDR1 as MDHEN and CDR2 as SYDVKM. Trimming removed 6 bases from V and 0 bases from J, with 8 bases in between. The CDR3 extends over 14 amino acids. The CDR3 loop reads CASSLHSTNEKLFF. The CDR3 DNA follows: TGTGCCAGCAGCCTCCATTCAACTAATGAAAAACTGTTTTTT.

Only one count was recorded for this clone. V gene TRBV27 combines with J gene TRBJ1-2; D remains ambiguous. Trimming stripped 3 bases from V and 5 bases from J, with 10 bases between. The germline V gene encodes CDR1 MNHEY and CDR2 SMNVEV (reference sequence). The CDR3 has 13 residues. The CDR3 nucleotides read TGTGCCAGCAGTTTCGCCCCTCGGTATGGCTACACCTTC. Encoded protein: CASSFAPRYGYTF.

This clone was detected only once. V and J are TRBV28 and TRBJ1-2, with D perhaps TRBD1 (5 bases). Trimming removed 4 bases from V and 8 bases from J, with 20 bases in between. This CDR3 comprises 15 residues. The germline CDR1 and CDR2 sequences are MDHEN and SYDVKM. The CDR3 nucleotides are TGTGCCAGCAGTTCCCCTTTCGAGGGACGATGGGGCTACACCTTC. Amino acid sequence: CASSSPFEGRWGYTF.

The V gene is TRBV10-3, the J gene TRBJ2-5, with TRBD1 as a possible D gene (7 bases). Germline CDR1 reads ENHRY; CDR2 reads SYGVKD. V lost 2 bases and J 5 bases, leaving 12 bases between the germline ends. The CDR3 contains 14 residues. The CDR3 is CAISEPGGRETQYF. CDR3 sequence (DNA): TGTGCCATCAGTGAGCCAGGGGGGCGGGAGACCCAGTACTTC.

This clone was seen a single time. The V and J genes are TRBV3-1 (or the pseudogene TRBV3-2) and TRBJ1-1; D not resolved. The CDR3 length is 13 residues. CDR1 is LGHDT, CDR2 YNNKEL, per germline (reference sequence). The V end was cut by 3 bases, the J end by 1 base, with 6 bases between. CDR3 bases: TGTGCCAGCAGCCAGTTAGGGAACACTGAAGCTTTCTTT. Translated: CASSQLGNTEAFF.

V usage is TRBV12-3 or TRBV12-4 and J usage is TRBJ2-2; D perhaps matches TRBD1 (6 bases). Trimming shortened V by 6 bases and J by 4 bases, and 9 bases separated the two germline ends. CDR3 length equals 13 residues. The CDR3 sequence is CASRKGVTGELFF. The CDR3 DNA sequence: TGTGCCAGCAGGAAGGGGGTCACCGGGGAGCTGTTTTTT.

This clone appeared a single time. The J gene is TRBJ2-1, the V gene TRBV6-5, with 7 nucleotides matching TRBD2. Germline V CDR1 and CDR2: MNHEY, SVGAGI. The trim removed 7 bases at V and 6 bases at J, leaving 12 bases unmatched. This CDR3 has 15 residues. The CDR3 region has the DNA TGTGCCAGCACCCCCCGTGGTGGGAGGGCCAATGAGCAGTTCTTC. This sequence encodes CASTPRGGRANEQFF.

The V call is TRBV15, the J call TRBJ2-5, with TRBD2 matching 13 bases. The V gene's germline CDR1 is LNHNV and CDR2 YYDKDF (reference sequence). Unmatched junction bases numbered 13, after V lost 3 bases and J lost 9 bases. This CDR3 has 17 residues. The CDR3 sequence: CATSREVLTSGGKAQYF. DNA of the CDR3: TGTGCCACCAGCAGGGAAGTACTGACTAGCGGGGGGAAGGCCCAGTACTTC.

The gene calls are TRBV21-1 and TRBJ1-5; the table's TRBD1 call for D was not verified on the DNA. TRBV21-1 is classified as a pseudogene. This CDR3 has 17 amino acids. The CDR3 here is CASSNGAGAGCNQPQHF. In DNA form, the CDR3 reads TGTGCCAGCAGCAATGGCGCAGGGGCTGGTTGCAATCAGCCCCAGCATTTT.

Concerning this clone itself: Other nucleotide sequences in the sample specify the same CDR3. The V call is TRBV18, the J call TRBJ1-2; D unclear. The CDR3 length is 14 residues. Germline V lookup: CDR1 KGHSH, CDR2 LQKENI. V was trimmed by 2 bases and J by 1 base, leaving 8 bases between them. The CDR3 here is CASSPTSDNYGYTF. In nucleotides, the CDR3 is TGTGCCAGCTCACCAACCTCCGATAACTATGGCTACACCTTC. Variable domain in full (rest from reference TRBV18 and TRBJ1-2): NAGVMQNPRHLVRRRGQEARLRCSPMKGHSHVYWYRQLPEEGLKFMVYLQKENIIDESGMPKERFSAEFPKEGPSILRIQQVVRGDSAAYFCASSPTSDNYGYTFGSGTRLTVV.

The genes are TRBV28 and TRBJ2-7, with D possibly being TRBD1 or TRBD2 (6 bases each). The CDR3 has 14 amino acids. Germline V gene data show CDR1 as MDHEN and CDR2 as SYDVKM. With 6 bases removed from V and 5 bases from J, the gap between germline ends came to 17 bases. CDR3 region: CASSPGGGRDEQYF. The CDR3 region has the DNA TGTGCCAGCAGCCCCGGGGGCGGACGGGACGAGCAGTACTTC.

The V gene is TRBV5-1, the J gene TRBJ2-5; 9 nucleotides line up with TRBD2. Trimming at V came to 4 bases and at J to 1 base, leaving 5 bases not matched to a gene. The CDR3 sequence is 15 residues long. Germline-derived CDR1 and CDR2 are SGHRS and YFSETQ. The CDR3 DNA reads as TGCGCCAGCAGCAGGGGACTAGCAGGCCAAGAGACCCAGTACTTC. Its translation: CASSRGLAGQETQYF.

The rearrangement joins TRBV7-7 to TRBJ2-5; 9 positions match TRBD2. V gave up 2 bases and J gave up 4 bases; unmatched junction bases: 5. Germline lookup yields CDR1 SSHAT and CDR2 FNYEAQ (reference sequence). The CDR3 extends over 15 amino acids. The CDR3 is CASSLSSGSSETQYF. The DNA of the CDR3 is TGTGCCAGCAGCTTAAGTAGCGGGAGTTCAGAGACCCAGTACTTC.

The CDR3 DNA sequence: TGCGCCAGCAGCCAAGTCTCCACAGGGGGCCTCGGCGAGCAGTACTTC. Its protein product is CASSQVSTGGLGEQYF. V usage is TRBV4-1 and J usage is TRBJ2-7; 9 nucleotides line up with TRBD1. The CDR3 sequence is 16 residues long. In germline, CDR1 is MGHRA, CDR2 YSYEKL. Unmatched junction bases numbered 10, after V lost 1 base and J lost 6 bases.

The J gene is TRBJ2-1, the V gene TRBV7-2; D is uncertain. Germline V gene data show CDR1 as SGHTA and CDR2 as FQGNSA. The CDR3 loop spans 14 amino acids. Between the trimmed V and J ends, which lost 1 base and 6 bases, there was a span of 10 bases. CDR3 DNA sequence: TGTGCCAGCAGCTTAGGTAGACAAACCAATGAGCAGTTCTTC. This translates into CASSLGRQTNEQFF.

The rearrangement uses TRBV7-9 and TRBJ1-1, with 8 bases fitting TRBD1. The CDR3 has 15 residues. CDR1 SEHNR and CDR2 FQNEAQ come from the germline V gene (reference sequence). J lost 0 bases, V lost 2 bases, and 2 bases had no gene match. DNA of the CDR3: TGTGCCAGCAGCTTATGGGACAGGATGAACACTGAAGCTTTCTTT. Protein: CASSLWDRMNTEAFF.

The chain joins TRBV24-1 to TRBJ2-1; 10 positions agree with TRBD2. V lost 6 bases, J lost 3 bases, and 4 bases stayed unmatched. CDR1 and CDR2 (germline): KGHDR, SFDVKD. The CDR3 is 15 residues long. Here the CDR3 reads CATSSGTSVYNEQFF. CDR3 DNA sequence: TGTGCCACCAGTTCTGGGACTAGCGTCTACAATGAGCAGTTCTTC.

The chain combines TRBV2 with TRBJ2-3; 7 bases agree with TRBD2. This CDR3 has 14 amino acids. Germline-derived CDR1 and CDR2 are SNHLY and FYNNEI. Germline trimming cut 6 bases from V and 4 bases from J; bases unmatched to any gene: 7. The CDR3 DNA reads TGTGCCAGCAGGCGGGAGTTTGTCGCAGATACGCAGTATTTT. Translating it yields CASRREFVADTQYF. Combining the CDR3 with reference TRBV2 and TRBJ2-3 gives the whole variable domain EPEVTQTPSHQVTQMGQEVILRCVPISNHLYFYWYRQILGQKVEFLVSFYNNEISEKSEIFDDQFSVERPDGSNFTLKIRSTKLEDSAMYFCASRREFVADTQYFGPGTRLTVL.